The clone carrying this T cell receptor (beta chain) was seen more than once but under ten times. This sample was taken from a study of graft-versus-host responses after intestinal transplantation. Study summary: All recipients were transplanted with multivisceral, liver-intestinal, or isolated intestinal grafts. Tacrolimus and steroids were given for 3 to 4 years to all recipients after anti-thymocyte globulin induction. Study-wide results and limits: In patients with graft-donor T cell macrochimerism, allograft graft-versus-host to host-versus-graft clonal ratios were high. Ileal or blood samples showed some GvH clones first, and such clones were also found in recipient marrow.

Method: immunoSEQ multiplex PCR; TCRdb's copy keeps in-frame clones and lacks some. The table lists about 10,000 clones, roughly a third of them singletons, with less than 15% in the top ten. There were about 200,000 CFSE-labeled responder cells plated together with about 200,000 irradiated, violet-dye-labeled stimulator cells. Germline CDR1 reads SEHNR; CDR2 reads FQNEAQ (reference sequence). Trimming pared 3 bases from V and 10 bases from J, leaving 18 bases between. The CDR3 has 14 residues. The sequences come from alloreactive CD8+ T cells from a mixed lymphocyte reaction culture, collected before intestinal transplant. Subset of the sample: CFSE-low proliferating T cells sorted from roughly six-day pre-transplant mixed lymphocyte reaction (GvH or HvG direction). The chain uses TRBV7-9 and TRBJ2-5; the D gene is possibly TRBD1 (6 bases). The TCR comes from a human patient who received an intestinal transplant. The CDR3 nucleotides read TGTGCCAGCAGCTTCTACAGGGCGGACCTCGGCCAGTACTTC. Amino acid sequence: CASSFYRADLGQYF. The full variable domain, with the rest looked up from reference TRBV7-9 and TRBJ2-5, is DTGVSQNPRHKITKRGQNVTFRCDPISEHNRLYWYRQTLGQGPEFLTYFQNEAQLEKSRLLSDRFSAERPKGSFSTLEIQRTEQGDSAMYLCASSFYRADLGQYFGPGTRLLVL.